Listed here is a single T cell receptor (beta chain). Clones were read by immunoSEQ multiplex PCR, and TCRdb kept only the in-frame ones, dropping some. Among more than 70,000 clones, more than 75% were seen once, and the ten largest hold about 5.6%. The CDR3 is 16 amino acids. V lost 6 bases, J lost 7 bases, and 14 bases stayed unmatched. Germline V gene sequence: CDR1 MDHEN, CDR2 SYDVKM. This record comes from a study of identifying expanded T cells in peripheral blood. This TCR was sampled from a person between 18 and 75 years old in good health. Sequenced sample: blood. The rearrangement uses TRBV28 and TRBJ2-1; 8 bases align to TRBD1. The CDR3 region has the DNA TGTGCCAGCAGCCCGCCCGACGAAGACAGGGGTAATGAGCAGTTCTTC. Amino acids: CASSPPDEDRGNEQFF.